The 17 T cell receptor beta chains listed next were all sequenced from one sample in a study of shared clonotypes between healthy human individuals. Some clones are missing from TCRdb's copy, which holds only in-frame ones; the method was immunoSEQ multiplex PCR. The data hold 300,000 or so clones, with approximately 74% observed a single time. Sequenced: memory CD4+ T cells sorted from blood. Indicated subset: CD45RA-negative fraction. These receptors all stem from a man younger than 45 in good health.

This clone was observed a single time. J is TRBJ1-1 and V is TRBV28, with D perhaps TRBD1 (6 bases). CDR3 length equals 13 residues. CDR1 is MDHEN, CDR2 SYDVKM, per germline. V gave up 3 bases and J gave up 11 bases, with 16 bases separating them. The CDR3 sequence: CASSFTSRRGAFF. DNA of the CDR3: TGTGCCAGCAGTTTCACTTCACGAAGGGGGGCTTTCTTT. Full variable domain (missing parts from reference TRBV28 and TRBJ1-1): DVKVTQSSRYLVKRTGEKVFLECVQDMDHENMFWYRQDPGLGLRLIYFSYDVKMKEKGDIPEGYSVSREKKERFSLILESASTNQTSMYLCASSFTSRRGAFFGQGTRLTVV.

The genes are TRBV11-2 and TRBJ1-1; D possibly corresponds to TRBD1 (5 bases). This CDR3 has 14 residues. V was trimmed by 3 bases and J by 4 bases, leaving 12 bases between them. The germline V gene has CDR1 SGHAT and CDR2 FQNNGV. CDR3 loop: CASSLTEVVTEAFF. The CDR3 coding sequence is TGTGCCAGCAGCTTGACAGAGGTTGTCACTGAAGCTTTCTTT.

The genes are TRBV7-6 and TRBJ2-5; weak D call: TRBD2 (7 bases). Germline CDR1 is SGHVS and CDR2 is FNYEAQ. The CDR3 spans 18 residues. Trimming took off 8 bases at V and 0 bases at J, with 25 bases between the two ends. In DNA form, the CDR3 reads TGTGCCAGCCACCCCCTGGGGGGGGGCCGACTAAACCAAGAGACCCAGTACTTC. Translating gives CASHPLGGGRLNQETQYF.

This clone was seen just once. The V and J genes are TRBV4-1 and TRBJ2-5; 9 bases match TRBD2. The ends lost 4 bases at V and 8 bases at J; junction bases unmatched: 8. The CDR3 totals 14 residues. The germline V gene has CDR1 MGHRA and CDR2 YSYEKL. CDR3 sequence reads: CASSPPGLAGTQYF. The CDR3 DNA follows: TGCGCCAGCAGCCCCCCTGGGCTAGCGGGAACCCAGTACTTC.

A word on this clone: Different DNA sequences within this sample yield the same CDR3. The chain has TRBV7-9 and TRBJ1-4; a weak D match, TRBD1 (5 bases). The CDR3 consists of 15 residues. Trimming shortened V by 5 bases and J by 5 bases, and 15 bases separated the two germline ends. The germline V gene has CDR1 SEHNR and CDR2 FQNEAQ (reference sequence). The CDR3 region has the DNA TGTGCCAGCAGCCCCCTCGGGGGGGGGAATGAAAAACTGTTTTTT. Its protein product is CASSPLGGGNEKLFF.

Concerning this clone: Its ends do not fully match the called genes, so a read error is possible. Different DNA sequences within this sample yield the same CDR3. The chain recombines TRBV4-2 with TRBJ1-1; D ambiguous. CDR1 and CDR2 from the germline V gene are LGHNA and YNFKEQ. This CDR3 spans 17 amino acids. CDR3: CASSQGFGFETNTEAFF. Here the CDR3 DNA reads TGTGCTAGCAGCCAAGGCTTTGGCTTTGAGACGAACACTGAAGCTTTCTTT.

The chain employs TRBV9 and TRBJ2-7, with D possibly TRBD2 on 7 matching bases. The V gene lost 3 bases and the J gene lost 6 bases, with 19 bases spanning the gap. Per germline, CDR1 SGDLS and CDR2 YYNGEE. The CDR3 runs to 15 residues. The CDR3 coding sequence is TGTGCCAGCAGCGCTACCCCCCGGGGGGCGGGCGAGCAGTACTTC. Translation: CASSATPRGAGEQYF.

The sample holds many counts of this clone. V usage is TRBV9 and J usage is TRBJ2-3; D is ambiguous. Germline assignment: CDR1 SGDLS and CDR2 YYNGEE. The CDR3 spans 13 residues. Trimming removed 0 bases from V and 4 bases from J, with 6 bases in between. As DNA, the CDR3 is TGTGCCAGCAGCGTAGAGGCGGCAGATACGCAGTATTTT. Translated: CASSVEAADTQYF.

The CDR3 reads CASSVEGLQPQHF. CDR3 DNA: TGTGCCAGTAGTGTCGAGGGGCTTCAGCCCCAGCATTTT. The V and J genes are TRBV19 and TRBJ1-5; tentatively, D is TRBD1 (5 bases). CDR1 is LNHDA and CDR2 is SQIVND in the germline V gene (reference sequence). Trimming took off 5 bases at V and 6 bases at J, with 11 bases between the two ends. The CDR3 is 13 residues long.

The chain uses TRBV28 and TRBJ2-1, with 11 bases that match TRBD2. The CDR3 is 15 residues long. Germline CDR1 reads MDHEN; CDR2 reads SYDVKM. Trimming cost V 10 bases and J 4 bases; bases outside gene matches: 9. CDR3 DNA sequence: TGTGCCACCCATTCTAGCGGGAGGATTTACAATGAGCAGTTCTTC. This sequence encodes CATHSSGRIYNEQFF.

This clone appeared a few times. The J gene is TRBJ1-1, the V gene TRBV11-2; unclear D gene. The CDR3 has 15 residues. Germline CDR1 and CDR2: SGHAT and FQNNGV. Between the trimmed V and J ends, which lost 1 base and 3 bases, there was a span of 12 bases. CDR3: CASSLVVRGDTEAFF. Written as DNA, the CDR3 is TGTGCCAGCAGCTTAGTGGTCCGGGGAGACACTGAAGCTTTCTTT. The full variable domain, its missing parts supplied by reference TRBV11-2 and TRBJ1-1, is EAGVAQSPRYKIIEKRQSVAFWCNPISGHATLYWYQQILGQGPKLLIQFQNNGVVDDSQLPKDRFSAERLKGVDSTLKIQPAKLEDSAVYLCASSLVVRGDTEAFFGQGTRLTVV.

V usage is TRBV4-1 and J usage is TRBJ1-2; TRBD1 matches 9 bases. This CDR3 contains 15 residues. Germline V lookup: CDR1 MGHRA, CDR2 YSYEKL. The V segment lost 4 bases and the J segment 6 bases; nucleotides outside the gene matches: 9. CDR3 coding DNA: TGCGCCAGCAGCCGGTCGGCGGGACAGGGTGATGGCTACACCTTC. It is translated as CASSRSAGQGDGYTF.

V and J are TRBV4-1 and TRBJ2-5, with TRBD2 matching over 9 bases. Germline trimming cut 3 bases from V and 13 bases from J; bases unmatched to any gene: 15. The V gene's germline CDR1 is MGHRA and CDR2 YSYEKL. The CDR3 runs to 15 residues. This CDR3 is CASSQEGAGGAPRYF. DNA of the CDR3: TGCGCCAGCAGCCAGGAAGGGGCGGGAGGGGCCCCACGGTACTTC.

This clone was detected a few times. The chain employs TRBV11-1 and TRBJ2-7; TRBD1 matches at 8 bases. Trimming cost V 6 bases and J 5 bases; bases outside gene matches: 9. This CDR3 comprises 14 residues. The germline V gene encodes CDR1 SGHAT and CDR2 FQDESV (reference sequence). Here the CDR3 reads CASRDQQGDDEQYF. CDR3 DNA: TGTGCCAGCAGGGACCAACAGGGGGACGACGAGCAGTACTTC.

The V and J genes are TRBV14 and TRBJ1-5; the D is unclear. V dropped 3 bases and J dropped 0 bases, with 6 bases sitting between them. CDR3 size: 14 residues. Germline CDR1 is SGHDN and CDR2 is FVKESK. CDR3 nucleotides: TGTGCCAGCAGCCAGAGTTATAGCAATCAGCCCCAGCATTTT. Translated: CASSQSYSNQPQHF. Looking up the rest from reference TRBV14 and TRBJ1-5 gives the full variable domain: EAGVTQFPSHSVIEKGQTVTLRCDPISGHDNLYWYRRVMGKEIKFLLHFVKESKQDESGMPNNRFLAERTGGTYSTLKVQPAELEDSGVYFCASSQSYSNQPQHFGDGTRLSIL.

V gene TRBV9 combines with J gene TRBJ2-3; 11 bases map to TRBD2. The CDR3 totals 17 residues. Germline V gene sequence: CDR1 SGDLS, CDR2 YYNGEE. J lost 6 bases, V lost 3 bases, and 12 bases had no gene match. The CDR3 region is CASSGSIGTSGRDTQYF. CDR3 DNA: TGTGCCAGCAGCGGCTCCATAGGGACTAGCGGTAGGGATACGCAGTATTTT.

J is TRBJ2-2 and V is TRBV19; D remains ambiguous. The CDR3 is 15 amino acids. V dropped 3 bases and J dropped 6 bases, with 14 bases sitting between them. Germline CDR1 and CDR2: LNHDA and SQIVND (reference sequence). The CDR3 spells CASSISPIGAGELFF. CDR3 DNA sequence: TGTGCCAGTAGTATCTCACCGATTGGAGCCGGGGAGCTGTTTTTT.